A selection of T cell receptor beta chains follows, all from one sample in a study of shared clonotypes between healthy human individuals. Data came from immunoSEQ multiplex PCR; TCRdb stores just in-frame clones and leaves some out. The table lists about 2 million clones, about 95% of them singletons. Sequenced input: naive CD8+ T cells sorted from blood. The receptor source for this set is a man aged 18-30 years in good health. The CDR3 runs from the conserved cysteine through the conserved F or W. Each record gives: CDR3 length, clone size, V gene, J gene, D gene, CDR3 protein, CDR3 DNA. The D gene is left open where the match is weak. The listing skips clone size in some rows; elsewhere it reads once, few, many or a size class.

13	few	TRBV7-8	TRBJ2-3	NA	CASSFLTTDTQYF	TGTGCCAGCAGCTTCCTCACCACAGATACGCAGTATTTT
13	NA	TRBV30	TRBJ1-1	NA	CAWSNTTGTEAFF	TGTGCCTGGAGTAACACGACTGGGACTGAAGCTTTCTTT
17	NA	TRBV9	TRBJ2-7	NA	CASSVGPGGQGSYEQYF	TGTGCCAGCAGCGTAGGACCCGGGGGGCAGGGCTCCTACGAGCAGTACTTC
16	NA	TRBV27	TRBJ2-2	TRBD1	CASSFAQGEVTGELFF	TGTGCCAGCAGTTTCGCACAGGGGGAGGTCACCGGGGAGCTGTTTTTT
14	NA	TRBV7-9	TRBJ2-5	NA	CASSLTVGSGTQYF	TGTGCCAGCAGCTTGACAGTTGGGTCGGGGACCCAGTACTTC
13	NA	TRBV6-5	TRBJ1-4	NA	CASRTLENEKLFF	TGTGCCAGCCGCACCTTGGAAAATGAAAAACTGTTTTTT
16	NA	TRBV30	TRBJ2-1	NA	CAWSVLGGTSYNEQFF	TGTGCCTGGAGTGTATTAGGGGGGACTTCCTACAATGAGCAGTTCTTC
13	NA	TRBV6-5	TRBJ2-7	NA	CASSYGGLIEQYF	TGTGCCAGCAGTTACGGGGGATTAATCGAGCAGTACTTC
21	NA	TRBV29-1	TRBJ2-3	TRBD2	CSVTFLGLAGGSTPGLDTQYF	TGCAGCGTGACTTTCCTCGGACTAGCGGGAGGGTCGACCCCGGGGCTTGATACGCAGTATTTT
15	NA	TRBV4-1	TRBJ1-3	NA	CASSQVDNSGNTIYF	TGCGCCAGCAGCCAAGTTGACAACTCTGGAAACACCATATATTTT